The clone carrying this TCR beta chain was counted between two and nine times. CDR1 and CDR2 (germline): SGDLS, YYNGEE. V was shortened by 0 bases and J by 6 bases, with 13 bases between the two germline ends. The CDR3 has 14 amino acids. The sample originates from a study of early T cells in non-severe SARS-CoV-2 infection. A single record per CDR3 protein comes from TCRdb applying MiXCR to the 5' RACE reads. The sample lists roughly 65,000 distinct CDR3 sequences, about 12% occurring once. The clonotype originates from an adult who was a healthcare worker with PCR-confirmed SARS-CoV-2 infection or an uninfected control (not recorded which). The sample taken for sequencing was whole blood. The V gene is TRBV9, the J gene TRBJ2-7; D is undetermined. CDR3 sequence (DNA): TGTGCCAGCAGCGTAGGGTATAGGCTGGTCGAGCAGTACTTC. Translating gives CASSVGYRLVEQYF.